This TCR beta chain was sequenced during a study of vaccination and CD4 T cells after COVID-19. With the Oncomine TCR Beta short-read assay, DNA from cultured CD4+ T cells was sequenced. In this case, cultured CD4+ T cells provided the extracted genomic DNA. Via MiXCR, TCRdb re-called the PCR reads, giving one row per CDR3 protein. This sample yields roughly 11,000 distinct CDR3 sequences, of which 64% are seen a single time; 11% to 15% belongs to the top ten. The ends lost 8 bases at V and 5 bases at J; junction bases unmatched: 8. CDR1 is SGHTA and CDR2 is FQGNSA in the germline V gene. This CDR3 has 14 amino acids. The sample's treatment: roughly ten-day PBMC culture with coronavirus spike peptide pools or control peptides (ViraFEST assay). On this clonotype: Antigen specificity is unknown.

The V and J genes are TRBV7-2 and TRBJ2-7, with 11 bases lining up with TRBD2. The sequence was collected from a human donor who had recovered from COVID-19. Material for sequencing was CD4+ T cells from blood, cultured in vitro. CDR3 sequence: CASSRLAGRNEQYF. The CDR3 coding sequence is TGTGCCAGCTCCCGACTAGCGGGGAGGAACGAGCAGTACTTC.